What follows are 19 T cell receptor beta chains derived from one specimen sequenced in a study of Graves' ophthalmopathy and Graves' hyperthyroidism (dated by TCRdb to 2017 to 2018). TCRdb names Illumina HiSeq 2000 as the instrument used. For repertoire sequencing, the TCR beta CDR3 regions were amplified from RNA transcripts. A first-round RT-PCR used HTBI primers with the Qiagen OneStep RT-PCR kit, followed by a second-round multiplex PCR, size selection and purification. TCRdb trimmed public reads at Q25 via fastp, called clones via MiXCR and kept in-frame beta chains. Under each unique CDR3 protein, matching rows form one entry showing the most common genes and DNA. This sample comprises under 800,000 distinct CDR3 sequences, roughly 20% of them detected only once. The ten largest account for approximately 6.5% of the sample. The specimen was peripheral blood. These receptors were taken from a woman younger than 30 with stable Graves' hyperthyroidism. Some clones in this sample may be carry-over from other donors' samples. Donor details come from another sample of the same person, matched by shared clones.

This clonotype was found many times. The V and J genes are TRBV11-3 and TRBJ2-7; D perhaps matches TRBD2 (7 bases). The CDR3 has 17 residues. V was clipped by 4 bases and J by 1 base, with 20 bases between them. Germline CDR1 SGHNT, CDR2 YENEEA. CDR3 DNA: TGTGCCAGCAGCTCACGAAAGGGGGGAGGGGTATCCTACGAGCAGTACTTC. Residues: CASSSRKGGGVSYEQYF.

A note on this clonotype: This sequence may be a read error, since a much larger clone differs from it by one base. The CDR3 DNA is TGCGTCAGCAGCGCAGACCAGGGGGCCTATGGCTACACCTTC. As protein: CVSSADQGAYGYTF. The V gene is TRBV5-1, the J gene TRBJ1-2, with TRBD1 matching over 8 bases. The CDR3 extends over 14 amino acids. Germline-derived CDR1 and CDR2 are SGHRS and YFSETQ. Complete variable domain (other parts from reference TRBV5-1 and TRBJ1-2): KAGVTQTPRYLIKTRGQQVTLSCSPISGHRSVSWYQQTPGQGLQFLFEYFSETQRNKGNFPGRFSGRQFSNSRSEMNVSTLELGDSALYLCVSSADQGAYGYTFGSGTRLTVV.

This clonotype has ten or more counts. This chain links TRBV6-5 with TRBJ2-7, with TRBD2 identical over 10 bases. Germline CDR1 MNHEY, CDR2 SVGAGI. The V segment lost 6 bases and the J segment 2 bases; nucleotides outside the gene matches: 7. CDR3 length: 15 residues. CDR3 sequence: CASRSLAGEPYEQYF. The DNA for the CDR3 is TGTGCCAGCAGGAGCCTAGCGGGAGAGCCCTACGAGCAGTACTTC.

The gene calls are TRBV30 and TRBJ2-5; 12 nucleotides agree with TRBD2. Germline V gene lookup returns CDR1 GTSNPN and CDR2 SVGIG (reference sequence). V was clipped by 5 bases and J by 2 bases; unmatched bases: 6. This CDR3 region has 15 residues. CDR3 in DNA: TGTGCCTGGGGCCTAGCGGGGGGGCTTCAAGAGACCCAGTACTTC. Amino acid sequence: CAWGLAGGLQETQYF.

Ten or more counts support this clonotype. V and J are TRBV30 and TRBJ1-2; no firm D call. V dropped 0 bases and J dropped 2 bases, with 7 bases sitting between them. CDR3 length: 13 amino acids. The germline V gene has CDR1 GTSNPN and CDR2 SVGIG (reference sequence). The CDR3 DNA sequence: TGTGCCTGGAGTGTCGCACGGAACTATGGCTACACCTTC. It yields the protein CAWSVARNYGYTF.

This clonotype was seen more than once but under ten times. This chain uses TRBV15 with TRBJ1-2, with 10 bases aligning to TRBD1. Germline CDR1 and CDR2: LNHNV and YYDKDF (reference sequence). This CDR3 has 15 amino acids. The V and J ends lost 1 base and 4 bases, in that order; junction bases with no gene match: 3. CDR3 nucleotides: TGTGCCACCAGCAGAGGAGGACAGGGGGTCTATGGCTACACCTTC. Its protein product is CATSRGGQGVYGYTF.

This clonotype has just a few counts. V usage is TRBV6-1 and J usage is TRBJ1-1, with D unclear. The V and J ends lost 5 bases and 1 base respectively, with 14 bases between them. This CDR3 is built from 15 residues. Germline loops: CDR1 MNHNS, CDR2 SASEGT. CDR3 loop: CASSIRRGSNTEAFF. In DNA, the CDR3 is TGTGCCAGCAGTATCAGAAGAGGGTCGAACACTGAAGCTTTCTTT.

V is TRBV18 and J is TRBJ2-5; D call uncertain. CDR1 and CDR2 (germline): KGHSH, LQKENI. The CDR3 has 15 residues. Trimming shortened V by 1 base and J by 1 base, and 10 bases separated the two germline ends. The CDR3 is CASSPRRAVQETQYF. CDR3 nucleotide sequence: TGTGCCAGCTCACCACGTCGGGCAGTCCAAGAGACCCAGTACTTC. Looking up the rest from reference TRBV18 and TRBJ2-5 gives the full variable domain: NAGVMQNPRHLVRRRGQEARLRCSPMKGHSHVYWYRQLPEEGLKFMVYLQKENIIDESGMPKERFSAEFPKEGPSILRIQQVVRGDSAAYFCASSPRRAVQETQYFGPGTRLLVL.

This rearrangement joins TRBV5-1 to TRBJ1-6; 7 nucleotides line up with TRBD1. Losses at the gene ends were 0 bases for V and 8 bases for J; bases not matched to a gene: 8. Germline V lookup: CDR1 SGHRS, CDR2 YFSETQ. The CDR3 length is 16 residues. CDR3 DNA sequence: TGCGCCAGCAGCTTGGGGGTGAGGGGGCGTGATTCACCCCTCCACTTT. It specifies CASSLGVRGRDSPLHF.

In this sample, this clonotype turned up many times. V and J are TRBV12-3 or TRBV12-4 and TRBJ1-1, with D possibly being TRBD1 (5 bases). V was clipped by 8 bases and J by 3 bases, with 16 bases between them. The CDR3 contains 14 residues. In DNA, the CDR3 is TGTGCCAGCGGGTCCCGAGAGGGGCACACTGAAGCTTTCTTT. It codes for CASGSREGHTEAFF.

This clonotype was counted ten times or more. This chain links TRBV15 with TRBJ2-7; the match to TRBD1 covers 11 bases. V was clipped by 0 bases and J by 3 bases; unmatched bases: 4. Germline CDR1 and CDR2: LNHNV and YYDKDF (reference sequence). The CDR3 consists of 16 residues. This chain's CDR3 is CATSREGGTGGYEQYF. The CDR3, as DNA: TGTGCCACCAGCAGAGAGGGCGGGACAGGGGGCTACGAGCAGTACTTC.

CDR3 DNA: TGTGCCAGCAGTGAAAAGGGCGGATTCTCCGAGCAGTACTTC. Translated: CASSEKGGFSEQYF. The V call is TRBV6-1, the J call TRBJ2-7; no firm D call. In germline, CDR1 is MNHNS, CDR2 SASEGT. This CDR3 is 14 amino acids long. Trimming left V 2 bases short and J 6 bases short, with 14 bases between.

As for this clonotype: This clone may be a read error of a much larger clone one base away. The V and J genes are TRBV9 and TRBJ2-5; D may be TRBD2 (6 bases). The germline V gene has CDR1 SGDLS and CDR2 YYNGEE. The CDR3 has 15 residues. The CDR3 nucleotides read TGTACCAGCAGCCCTCATGGACGGCCGGAGGGAACCCAGTACTTC. This codes for CTSSPHGRPEGTQYF.

This clonotype was detected many times. The chain has TRBV7-3 and TRBJ2-2; D not resolved. The CDR3 is made up of 16 amino acids. The germline V gene has CDR1 SGHTA and CDR2 FQGTGA. Trimming took off 2 bases at V and 2 bases at J, with 12 bases between the two ends. The CDR3 region is CASSLLGSHNTGELFF. CDR3 in DNA: TGTGCCAGCAGCTTACTGGGAAGCCACAACACCGGGGAGCTGTTTTTT.

This clonotype was observed a few times. This chain connects TRBV29-1 to TRBJ2-6; 8 nucleotides align to TRBD1. The V gene end was trimmed by 6 bases and the J gene end by 0 bases; junction bases not matched to a gene: 16. Germline-derived CDR1 and CDR2 are SQVTM and ANQGSEA. The CDR3 is 19 amino acids. The CDR3 reads CSVPTLVAGGISGANVLTF. Here the CDR3 DNA reads TGCAGCGTCCCGACCTTGGTGGCAGGGGGCATCTCTGGGGCCAACGTCCTGACTTTC. Using reference TRBV29-1 and TRBJ2-6 for the parts outside the CDR3, the full variable domain is SAVISQKPSRDICQRGTSLTIQCQVDSQVTMMFWYRQQPGQSLTLIATANQGSEATYESGFVIDKFPISRPNLTFSTLTVSNMSPEDSSIYLCSVPTLVAGGISGANVLTFGAGSRLTVL.

The chain has TRBV6-2 or TRBV6-3 and TRBJ1-6; tentative D call: TRBD1 (6 bases). V lost 6 bases and J lost 5, with 14 bases in between. This CDR3 region has 15 residues. Germline CDR1 reads MNHEY; CDR2 reads SVGEGT. The CDR3 DNA reads as TGTGCCAGCAGACTGACAGGCACTAATAATTCACCCCTCCACTTT. Amino acids: CASRLTGTNNSPLHF.

The sample holds many counts of this clonotype. The rearrangement uses TRBV6-5 and TRBJ1-1, with D possibly TRBD1 on 5 matching bases. The CDR3 sequence is 16 residues long. Germline assignment: CDR1 MNHEY and CDR2 SVGAGI. V was trimmed by 6 bases and J by 3 bases, leaving 20 bases between them. The CDR3 reads CASRYGGSGLYTEAFF. CDR3 nucleotides: TGTGCCAGCAGATACGGGGGATCAGGGCTTTACACTGAAGCTTTCTTT.

The chain links TRBV18 to TRBJ2-7; D gene unclear. Germline CDR1 KGHSH, CDR2 LQKENI. CDR3 length: 12 residues. The V gene lost 4 bases and the J gene lost 10 bases, with 14 bases spanning the gap. For the CDR3, the DNA is TGTGCCAGCTCACGGCCACCGGGCGACCAGTACTTC. Amino acid sequence: CASSRPPGDQYF.

Regarding this clonotype: One base away lies a much larger clone, so this may be a sequencing read error. This chain joins TRBV5-5 and TRBJ2-7; D is unresolved. This CDR3 has 15 amino acids. Germline CDR1 and CDR2: SGHKS and YYEKEE (reference sequence). The CDR3 here is CVSSFSTGTPYEQYF. The DNA for the CDR3 is TGCGTCAGCAGCTTTAGTACCGGAACCCCTTACGAGCAGTACTTC.